The 32 T cell receptor beta chains below come from one sample, sequenced in a study of vaccination and CD4 T cells after COVID-19. Sequencing of the DNA from cultured CD4+ T cells was carried out with the Oncomine TCR Beta short-read assay. TCRdb recomputed calls from the PCR reads with MiXCR, one row per CDR3 protein. Among 7,000 to 8,000 distinct CDR3 sequences listed, under 65% were seen once. Antigens of these TCRs are unknown. Stated treatment: approximately 9-day PBMC culture with coronavirus spike peptide pools or control peptides (ViraFEST assay). Material: CD4+ T cells from blood, cultured in vitro. The receptors stem from a human donor who had recovered from COVID-19.

The CDR3 DNA is TGTGCCAGCAGTTTGGGGAGAGGCACTGAAGCTTTCTTT. Protein: CASSLGRGTEAFF. This rearrangement joins TRBV27 to TRBJ1-1, with D unclear. The CDR3 length is 13 residues. With 3 bases removed from V and 4 bases from J, the gap between germline ends came to 9 bases. Looked up from germline, CDR1 is MNHEY and CDR2 is SMNVEV (reference sequence).

This chain connects TRBV5-1 to TRBJ2-7; TRBD1 agrees at 9 bases. The J segment lost 2 bases and the V segment lost 0 bases, leaving 3 bases of the junction unmatched. CDR3 length: 15 amino acids. Germline values: CDR1 SGHRS, CDR2 YFSETQ. The CDR3, as DNA: TGCGCCAGCAGCTTGGCCGGGACAGGGACCTACGAGCAGTACTTC. This gives the protein CASSLAGTGTYEQYF.

The chain recombines TRBV28 with TRBJ2-7; D is uncertain. There are 13 residues in the CDR3. Trimming stripped 3 bases from V and 0 bases from J, with 6 bases between. Per germline, CDR1 MDHEN and CDR2 SYDVKM. DNA of the CDR3: TGTGCCAGCAGTTTGGCAGCCTCCTACGAGCAGTACTTC. It is translated as CASSLAASYEQYF. The full variable domain, rest sourced from reference TRBV28 and TRBJ2-7, is DVKVTQSSRYLVKRTGEKVFLECVQDMDHENMFWYRQDPGLGLRLIYFSYDVKMKEKGDIPEGYSVSREKKERFSLILESASTNQTSMYLCASSLAASYEQYFGPGTRLTVT.

V is TRBV11-3 and J is TRBJ2-3; 12 positions match TRBD1. Germline V gene sequence: CDR1 SGHNT, CDR2 YENEEA. Germline trimming cut 5 bases from V and 10 bases from J; bases unmatched to any gene: 10. CDR3 length: 15 amino acids. The CDR3 loop reads CASSRSGTGGKPQYF. The CDR3 DNA reads as TGTGCCAGCAGCCGTTCCGGGACAGGGGGCAAGCCGCAGTATTTT. The full variable domain, in which reference TRBV11-3 and TRBJ2-3 provide the parts outside the CDR3, is EAGVVQSPRYKIIEKKQPVAFWCNPISGHNTLYWYLQNLGQGPELLIRYENEEAVDDSQLPKDRFSAERLKGVDSTLKIQPAELGDSAVYLCASSRSGTGGKPQYFGPGTRLTVL.

V is TRBV20-1 and J is TRBJ2-3; TRBD2 matches at 7 bases. This CDR3 comprises 14 residues. CDR1 is DFQATT, CDR2 SNEGSKA, per germline (reference sequence). Losses at the gene ends were 5 bases for V and 0 bases for J; bases not matched to a gene: 5. The DNA for the CDR3 is TGCAGTGCTTCCAAGCGGGGTAGCACAGATACGCAGTATTTT. Its protein product is CSASKRGSTDTQYF.

The chain has TRBV4-2 and TRBJ1-2; 9 bases are a match to TRBD1. CDR1 is LGHNA and CDR2 is YNFKEQ in the germline V gene. The CDR3 is 16 amino acids. V shed 0 bases, J shed 4 bases, and the junction held 6 bases outside the gene matches. The CDR3 DNA reads TGTGCCAGCAGCCAAGAGGTACGGACAGGGGCCTATGGCTACACCTTC. This codes for CASSQEVRTGAYGYTF.

This clonotype has a handful of counts. V usage is TRBV4-1 and J usage is TRBJ1-5; D is ambiguous. Germline CDR1 MGHRA, CDR2 YSYEKL. Between the trimmed V and J ends, which lost 4 bases and 0 bases, there was a span of 10 bases. This CDR3 contains 15 residues. The CDR3 reads CASSLRHLSNQPQHF. The CDR3 bases are TGCGCCAGCAGCCTGAGACACCTTAGCAATCAGCCCCAGCATTTT.

The V call is TRBV15, the J call TRBJ1-5; D gene ambiguous. This CDR3 region has 15 residues. Germline values: CDR1 LNHNV, CDR2 YYDKDF (reference sequence). V lost 0 bases to trimming and J lost 2 bases, with 8 bases between them. DNA of the CDR3: TGTGCCACCAGCAGAGACAATAGGGGCAATCAGCCCCAGCATTTT. Translating gives CATSRDNRGNQPQHF.

The chain is built from TRBV11-3 and TRBJ2-4; D is perhaps TRBD2 (5 bases). The CDR3 is 10 amino acids. CDR1 and CDR2 (germline): SGHNT, YENEEA. V lost 8 bases and J 6 bases, leaving 5 bases between the germline ends. The CDR3 protein is CASEGNIQYF. DNA for the CDR3: TGTGCCAGCGAGGGAAACATTCAGTACTTC.

This clonotype was picked up a small number of times. Sequence at one end of the junction differs from germline and may be a read error. This chain joins TRBV7-7 and TRBJ2-2, with a tentative D call TRBD2 (5 bases). The CDR3 is 15 residues long. Germline V gives CDR1 SSHAT, CDR2 FNYEAQ (reference sequence). The CDR3, as DNA: TGTGCTAGCAGCTTATCACAACCGGGGACCGGGGAGCTGTTTTTT. As protein: CASSLSQPGTGELFF.

This sequence joins TRBV2 and TRBJ2-7, with 7 bases fitting TRBD1. The CDR3 is made up of 14 amino acids. V lost 3 bases and J lost 6; bases outside the gene matches: 8. The germline gives CDR1 SNHLY, CDR2 FYNNEI. CDR3 coding DNA: TGTGCCAGCAGTGAGCAAGGGGGCGGAAGCGAGCAGTACTTC. It yields the protein CASSEQGGGSEQYF.

The V call is TRBV11-2, the J call TRBJ2-2; D ambiguous. The CDR3 runs 16 residues. Germline V gene sequence: CDR1 SGHAT, CDR2 FQNNGV. Trimming stripped 2 bases from V and 0 bases from J, with 10 bases between. The CDR3 region is CASSLYRGPNTGELFF. CDR3 coding DNA: TGTGCCAGCAGCTTATACCGTGGCCCGAACACCGGGGAGCTGTTTTTT.

The V call is TRBV28, the J call TRBJ1-2; possible D gene TRBD1, 6 bases. CDR1 is MDHEN and CDR2 is SYDVKM in the germline V gene. The CDR3 consists of 18 residues. V was shortened by 2 bases and J by 3 bases, with 22 bases between the two germline ends. The CDR3 is CASSLGLDLYRADYGYTF. In DNA form, the CDR3 reads TGTGCCAGCAGTTTAGGCCTGGACTTATACAGGGCTGACTATGGCTACACCTTC.

This sequence joins TRBV7-2 and TRBJ1-2, with D tentatively TRBD1 (5 bases). The CDR3 is made up of 14 amino acids. Trimming removed 5 bases at V and 4 bases at J, with 14 bases between. Germline V gene data show CDR1 as SGHTA and CDR2 as FQGNSA. As DNA, the CDR3 is TGTGCCAGCAGCGCGAGCCCGGGACGCTATGGCTACACCTTC. It specifies CASSASPGRYGYTF. Drawing the rest from reference TRBV7-2 and TRBJ1-2, the complete variable domain is GAGVSQSPSNKVTEKGKDVELRCDPISGHTALYWYRQSLGQGLEFLIYFQGNSAPDKSGLPSDRFSAERTGGSVSTLTIQRTQQEDSAVYLCASSASPGRYGYTFGSGTRLTVV.

The chain joins TRBV28 to TRBJ2-7; maybe TRBD2 (6 bases). Germline-derived CDR1 and CDR2 are MDHEN and SYDVKM. This CDR3 spans 13 amino acids. Trimming took off 6 bases at V and 2 bases at J, with 11 bases between the two ends. This chain's CDR3 is CASRLAHAYEQYF. As DNA, the CDR3 is TGTGCCAGCAGACTAGCTCATGCCTACGAGCAGTACTTC. Looking up the rest from reference TRBV28 and TRBJ2-7 gives the full variable domain: DVKVTQSSRYLVKRTGEKVFLECVQDMDHENMFWYRQDPGLGLRLIYFSYDVKMKEKGDIPEGYSVSREKKERFSLILESASTNQTSMYLCASRLAHAYEQYFGPGTRLTVT.

J is TRBJ2-5 and V is TRBV6-2 or TRBV6-3, with 7 bases matching TRBD2. Germline loops: CDR1 MNHEY, CDR2 SVGEGT. The V and J ends lost 4 bases and 4 bases, in that order; junction bases with no gene match: 6. The CDR3 sequence is 14 residues long. The CDR3 reads CASSSGTTIETQYF. The CDR3, as DNA: TGTGCCAGCAGTTCCGGGACTACAATAGAGACCCAGTACTTC.

This clonotype appeared a single time. The J gene is TRBJ2-3, the V gene TRBV28, with TRBD1 as a possible D gene (5 bases). CDR3 size: 14 residues. CDR1 MDHEN and CDR2 SYDVKM come from the germline V gene. The ends were cut back, 4 bases at V and 4 bases at J, with 12 bases in the middle. CDR3 DNA: TGTGCCAGCAGTTCAGGGTTAGAGGCAGATACGCAGTATTTT. Amino acids: CASSSGLEADTQYF.

A single count supports this clonotype. V is TRBV19 and J is TRBJ2-3; 9 bases fit TRBD2. The CDR3 covers 14 residues. CDR1 LNHDA and CDR2 SQIVND come from the germline V gene (reference sequence). With 6 bases clipped from V and 3 bases from J, the junction kept 4 bases outside the gene matches. The CDR3 sequence: CASRVAGVTDTQYF. CDR3 sequence (DNA): TGTGCCAGTAGAGTAGCGGGAGTGACAGATACGCAGTATTTT.

The chain has TRBV7-2 and TRBJ2-5; D unresolved. The CDR3 has 16 amino acids. V lost 1 base and J lost 1, with 13 bases in between. The germline gives CDR1 SGHTA, CDR2 FQGNSA. The CDR3, as DNA: TGTGCCAGCAGCTTAGGGGCCAGACCCCTCCAAGAGACCCAGTACTTC. It yields the protein CASSLGARPLQETQYF.

The V and J genes are TRBV5-1 and TRBJ2-2, with TRBD1 matching 7 bases. The germline V gene encodes CDR1 SGHRS and CDR2 YFSETQ. This CDR3 comprises 16 residues. With 2 bases clipped from V and 2 bases from J, the junction kept 6 bases outside the gene matches. CDR3 coding DNA: TGCGCCAGCAGCTTCGACCGGACAGGAAACACCGGGGAGCTGTTTTTT. Translation gives CASSFDRTGNTGELFF.

The chain combines TRBV6-5 with TRBJ1-2; 7 bases map to TRBD1. With 2 bases clipped from V and 7 bases from J, the junction kept 7 bases outside the gene matches. Germline lookup yields CDR1 MNHEY and CDR2 SVGAGI. There are 14 residues in the CDR3. The CDR3 loop reads CASSYRDSTFGYTF. The CDR3 DNA reads TGTGCCAGCAGTTACCGGGACAGTACCTTTGGCTACACCTTC.

This clonotype was observed a handful of times. This sequence joins TRBV20-1 and TRBJ1-2; D not resolved. Trimming pared 4 bases from V and 4 bases from J, leaving 13 bases between. CDR1 is DFQATT and CDR2 is SNEGSKA in the germline V gene (reference sequence). The CDR3 is 13 amino acids. DNA for the CDR3: TGCAGTGCTACCGCAGGAGCGAGCTATGGCTACACCTTC. Encoded protein: CSATAGASYGYTF.

This clonotype was counted only a few times. The chain employs TRBV10-3 and TRBJ1-5; TRBD1 is a possible D gene (6 bases). Looked up from germline, CDR1 is ENHRY and CDR2 is SYGVKD. V lost 7 bases and J 9 bases, leaving 16 bases between the germline ends. There are 13 residues in the CDR3. The CDR3 nucleotides read TGTGCCATCAAAGGACAGACCATGGGGCCCCAGCATTTT. Translation: CAIKGQTMGPQHF.

The chain has TRBV6-5 and TRBJ1-2; D not resolved. Trimming shortened V by 0 bases and J by 4 bases, and 9 bases separated the two germline ends. This CDR3 has 14 amino acids. CDR1 and CDR2 (germline): MNHEY, SVGAGI. The CDR3 is CASSYSVLSYGYTF. The CDR3 bases are TGTGCCAGCAGTTACTCTGTTTTAAGCTATGGCTACACCTTC.

This chain joins TRBV20-1 and TRBJ2-7; D may be TRBD1 (6 bases). The CDR3 runs 12 residues. Germline-derived CDR1 and CDR2 are DFQATT and SNEGSKA (reference sequence). V dropped 3 bases and J dropped 7 bases, with 13 bases sitting between them. The CDR3 sequence: CSASQGLGEQYF. The CDR3 DNA is TGCAGTGCTAGCCAGGGGCTAGGGGAGCAGTACTTC.

The genes are TRBV19 and TRBJ1-1; D unclear. Trimming removed 5 bases at V and 4 bases at J, with 17 bases between. Germline V gene data show CDR1 as LNHDA and CDR2 as SQIVND (reference sequence). CDR3 size: 15 residues. The chain's CDR3 is CASSPRTDVGTEAFF. The CDR3 nucleotides are TGTGCCAGTAGTCCACGGACGGATGTGGGCACTGAAGCTTTCTTT. Using reference TRBV19 and TRBJ1-1 for the parts outside the CDR3, the full variable domain is DGGITQSPKYLFRKEGQNVTLSCEQNLNHDAMYWYRQDPGQGLRLIYYSQIVNDFQKGDIAEGYSVSREKKESFPLTVTSAQKNPTAFYLCASSPRTDVGTEAFFGQGTRLTVV.

V and J are TRBV9 and TRBJ2-1; D unclear. Germline values: CDR1 SGDLS, CDR2 YYNGEE. The CDR3 consists of 15 residues. V was pared by 2 bases and J by 0 bases, with 9 bases between. Written as DNA, the CDR3 is TGTGCCAGCAGCGTCACGACTCGCTCCTACAATGAGCAGTTCTTC. The encoded protein is CASSVTTRSYNEQFF.

The V and J genes are TRBV4-3 and TRBJ2-5; weak D call: TRBD1 (5 bases). The germline CDR1 and CDR2 sequences are LGHNA and YSLEER. Trimming took 2 bases from V and 4 from J, leaving 14 bases between them. This CDR3 comprises 15 residues. CDR3 in amino acids: CASSQMAGPGETQYF. The DNA for the CDR3 is TGCGCCAGCAGCCAAATGGCAGGGCCGGGAGAGACCCAGTACTTC.

This rearrangement joins TRBV20-1 to TRBJ2-3, with 11 bases identical to TRBD2. This CDR3 has 15 amino acids. Germline V gene lookup returns CDR1 DFQATT and CDR2 SNEGSKA (reference sequence). The J segment lost 5 bases and the V segment lost 2 bases, leaving 6 bases of the junction unmatched. CDR3 protein: CSARLAGGPGDTQYF. The DNA of the CDR3 is TGCAGTGCTAGACTAGCGGGGGGCCCTGGAGATACGCAGTATTTT.

This clonotype was observed a handful of times. The genes are TRBV19 and TRBJ1-5; D is unresolved. The CDR3 has 15 residues. Trimming removed 1 base at V and 5 bases at J, with 12 bases between. Per the germline V gene, CDR1 is LNHDA and CDR2 is SQIVND (reference sequence). The CDR3 coding sequence is TGTGCCAGTAGTATAGTGGACCCTTTGTATCAGCCCCAGCATTTT. Encoded protein: CASSIVDPLYQPQHF.

This clonotype was counted only a few times. The rearrangement uses TRBV19 and TRBJ1-6, with D perhaps matching TRBD1 (5 bases). The CDR3 spans 18 residues. Germline V gene sequence: CDR1 LNHDA, CDR2 SQIVND (reference sequence). Trimming took 1 base from V and 6 from J, leaving 19 bases between them. CDR3 in DNA: TGTGCCAGTAGTATAGGCCTGCTCCGGGACGGTGTTAATTCACCCCTCCACTTT. Amino acids: CASSIGLLRDGVNSPLHF.

V and J are TRBV23-1 and TRBJ1-5; D gene ambiguous. TRBV23-1 is placed among ORFs of uncertain function. CDR3 size: 19 residues. The ends were cut back, 2 bases at V and 2 bases at J, with 22 bases in the middle. CDR3 amino acids: CASSQRRTRTAGCNQPQHF. CDR3 DNA: TGCGCCAGCAGTCAAAGGAGGACCCGGACTGCCGGATGCAATCAGCCCCAGCATTTT.